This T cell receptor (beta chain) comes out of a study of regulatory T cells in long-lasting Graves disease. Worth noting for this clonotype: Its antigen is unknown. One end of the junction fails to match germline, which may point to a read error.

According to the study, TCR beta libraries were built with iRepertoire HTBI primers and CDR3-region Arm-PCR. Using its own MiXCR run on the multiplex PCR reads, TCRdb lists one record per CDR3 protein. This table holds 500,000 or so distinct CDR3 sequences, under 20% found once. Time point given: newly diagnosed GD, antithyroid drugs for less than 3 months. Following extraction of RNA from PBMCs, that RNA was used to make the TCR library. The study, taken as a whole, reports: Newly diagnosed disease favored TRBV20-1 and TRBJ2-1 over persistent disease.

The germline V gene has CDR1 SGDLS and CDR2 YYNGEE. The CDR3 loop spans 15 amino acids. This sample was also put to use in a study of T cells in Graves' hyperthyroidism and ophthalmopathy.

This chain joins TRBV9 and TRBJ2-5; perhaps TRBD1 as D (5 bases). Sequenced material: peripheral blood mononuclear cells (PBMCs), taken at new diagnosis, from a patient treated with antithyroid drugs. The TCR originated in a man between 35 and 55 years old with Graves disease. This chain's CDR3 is CASSLIDREQETQYF. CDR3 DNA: TGCGCCAGCAGCTTGATTGACAGAGAACAAGAGACCCAGTACTTC. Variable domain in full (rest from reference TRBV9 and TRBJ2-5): DSGVTQTPKHLITATGQRVTLRCSPRSGDLSVYWYQQSLDQGLQFLIQYYNGEERAKGNILERFSAQQFPDLHSELNLSSLELGDSALYFCASSLIDREQETQYFGPGTRLLVL.